The clone carrying this T cell receptor beta chain has more than one count but fewer than ten. There are 18 residues in the CDR3. This specimen comes from a study of T cell changes during pregnancy in multiple sclerosis. Here immunoSEQ multiplex PCR was the method, and the copy in TCRdb shows in-frame clones only, minus some. The top ten clones hold around 5% of a sample with 15,000 to 20,000 clones, 86% of them seen once. The sample in question was CD8+ T cells from peripheral blood mononuclear cells, obtained in the third trimester of pregnancy. This sequence joins TRBV21-1 and TRBJ1-1; TRBD1, the D gene given by the table, was not confirmed from the DNA. TRBV21-1 is a documented pseudogene. The receptor's source is a female donor in good health, enrolled as a control in a pregnancy study. CDR3 sequence reads: CASSKGQGGHRLNTEAFF. In DNA, the CDR3 is TGTGCCAGCAGCAAAGGACAGGGTGGACATCGGCTAAACACTGAAGCTTTCTTT.